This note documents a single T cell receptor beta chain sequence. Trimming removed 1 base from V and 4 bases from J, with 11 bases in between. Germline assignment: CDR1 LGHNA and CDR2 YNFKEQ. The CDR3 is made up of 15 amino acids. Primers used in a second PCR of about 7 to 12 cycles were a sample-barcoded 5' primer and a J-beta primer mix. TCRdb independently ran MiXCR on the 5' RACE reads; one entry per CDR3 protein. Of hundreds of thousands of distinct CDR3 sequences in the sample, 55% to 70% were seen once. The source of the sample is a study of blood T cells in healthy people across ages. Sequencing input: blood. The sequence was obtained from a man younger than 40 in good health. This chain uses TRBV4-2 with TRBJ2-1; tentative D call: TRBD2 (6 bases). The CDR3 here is CASSQGVSGYNEQFF. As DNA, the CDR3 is TGTGCCAGCAGCCAAGGGGTTAGCGGTTACAATGAGCAGTTCTTC.